This T cell receptor (beta chain) was sequenced during a study of T cell responses to AZD1222 COVID-19 vaccine. Study results and caveats: Spike-specific TCRs gained breadth and depth after people received two AZD1222 doses.

Details on this clone: Its antigen remains unknown.

Profiled with immunoSEQ multiplex PCR; TCRdb holds only in-frame clones, not every one. The table has some 130,000 clones, approximately 90% seen once. The trim removed 7 bases at V and 2 bases at J, leaving 4 bases unmatched. This CDR3 region has 12 residues. Germline CDR1 reads SQVTM; CDR2 reads ANQGSEA. The sequencing here drew on peripheral blood, taken on day 0 of AZD1222 vaccination. This sequence was found in an adult in good health. The chain combines TRBV29-1 with TRBJ1-2; 7 bases align to TRBD1. This CDR3 is CSAATGNYGYTF. DNA of the CDR3: TGCAGCGCCGCGACAGGGAACTATGGCTACACCTTC.